This T cell receptor (beta chain) is drawn from a study of blood T cell repertoires in COVID-19. As for the study in general: PBMCs, B-cell-depleted T cells, or T cells were the source of the cDNA or gDNA that made up the material.

Sequenced by immunoSEQ multiplex PCR; TCRdb stores in-frame clones only, minus some. The sample lists about 130,000 clones, roughly four fifths seen once, with about 6% in the top ten. Germline loops: CDR1 SNHLY, CDR2 FYNNEI. The V and J ends lost 11 bases and 2 bases respectively, with 11 bases between them. The CDR3 covers 12 residues. The rearrangement joins TRBV2 to TRBJ2-3; D not certain. This receptor was obtained from a man at least 80 years old with COVID-19, enrolled during active disease. Sequencing used peripheral blood. CDR3 DNA sequence: TGTGCCCTTAGGAGCAACACAGATACGCAGTATTTT. It encodes CALRSNTDTQYF.